This T cell receptor beta chain was obtained from a study of radiation and T cells in renal cell carcinoma. General observations from the study: Baseline intratumoral clonotype presence is unknown without pretreatment biopsies.

Trimming cost V 5 bases and J 5 bases, with 10 bases left between them. Looked up from germline, CDR1 is LNHDA and CDR2 is SQIVND (reference sequence). This CDR3 contains 12 residues. The repertoire was sequenced with immunoSEQ multiplex PCR; TCRdb's copy has only in-frame clones and lacks some. Seen here are fewer than 200,000 clones, 88% observed once, and the top ten hold approximately 10%. The sample holds a few counts of this clone. Its matching antigen is unknown. The time point: blood 4 weeks post-SBRT, at nephrectomy. The treatment is: 15 Gy SBRT to primary tumor, nephrectomy 4 weeks later. Nephrectomy followed 15 Gy stereotactic body radiation by 4 weeks. Radiation-treated patients gave blood at baseline, week 2 and week 4. The patient's renal cell carcinoma had clear cell pathology.

The chain couples TRBV19 to TRBJ2-7; D is undetermined. The receptor comes from a woman between 50 and 59 years old with renal cell carcinoma. The sample was blood, taken from a patient whose treatment included radiotherapy and nephrectomy. The CDR3 DNA follows: TGTGCCAGTAGTGGGCTGTGGGACGAGCAGTACTTC. Encoded protein: CASSGLWDEQYF.